A selection of T cell receptor beta chains follows, all from one sample in a study of tumor-infiltrating lymphocytes in oesophageal squamous cell carcinoma. TCRdb passed the PCR reads through MiXCR, listing each CDR3 protein once. The sample consists of over 10,000 distinct CDR3 sequences, about three fifths of them appearing once. The sample was esophageal tumor tissue. The source of these receptors is a female donor with esophageal squamous cell carcinoma. CDR3s include the opening cysteine and the closing phenylalanine or tryptophan. A D gene is named only where the DNA matches it firmly. Size is stated for part of the rows, as once, few or many counts, or as a class when the clone is expanded.

TRBJ2-3 NA NA TRBV12-3/TRBV12-4 TGTGCCAGCAGTTTACACAGGACAGATACGCAGTATTTT CASSLHRTDTQYF
TRBJ1-6 NA NA TRBV10-3 TGTGCCATCAGTGTCGGCCTGCAGCAAGGTTCACCCCTCCACTTT CAISVGLQQGSPLHF
TRBJ2-3 NA TRBD1 TRBV6-2/TRBV6-3 TGTGCCAGCAGTTACTCGACAGGGGTAGCAGATACGCAGTATTTT CASSYSTGVADTQYF
TRBJ2-1 NA NA TRBV7-6 TGTGCCAGCAGCTTAAGGGCTGTCGCCTACAATGAGCAGTTCTTC CASSLRAVAYNEQFF
TRBJ2-1 NA NA TRBV19 TGTGCCAGTAGTATCGCGGGGATCTCCTACAATGAGCAGTTCTTC CASSIAGISYNEQFF
TRBJ2-1 NA NA TRBV7-6 TGTGCCAGCAGCCCAGGAACCGAGCAGTTCTTC CASSPGTEQFF
TRBJ2-5 NA NA TRBV7-6 TGTGCCAGCAGCCCAAGGGCAGGGGCGGAAGAGACCCAGTACTTC CASSPRAGAEETQYF
TRBJ2-4 few NA TRBV7-2 TGTGCCAGCAGCTTAACGGGGCAAAGCACCAAAAACATTCAGTACTTC CASSLTGQSTKNIQYF
TRBJ1-2 once NA TRBV6-6 TGTGCCAGCAGTTACTCGTGGGGGCCGATCTATGGCTACACCTTC CASSYSWGPIYGYTF
TRBJ1-2 many NA TRBV7-2 TGTGCCAGCAGCGTCGGGCAGATAACGGACTATGGCTACACCTTC CASSVGQITDYGYTF
TRBJ2-1 NA NA TRBV7-6 TGTGCCAGCAGCTTAGCGTGGGGTTACGACAATGAGCAGTTCTTC CASSLAWGYDNEQFF
TRBJ2-7 NA TRBD2 TRBV28 TGTGCCAGCAGTTCTACACCCTTTAGCGGGACCTACAATGAGCAGTACTTC CASSSTPFSGTYNEQYF
TRBJ2-6 NA NA TRBV7-2 TGTGCCAGCAGCTTAGCGGGGATCGGGGCCAACGTCCTGACTTTC CASSLAGIGANVLTF
TRBJ2-7 NA TRBD2 TRBV7-6 TGTGCCAGCAGCGCCCGGGGACAGTGGACTAGCGTGTACGAGCAGTACTTC CASSARGQWTSVYEQYF
TRBJ2-5 NA TRBD1 TRBV11-3 TGTGCCAGCAGCTTAGGGGGACAGGTCCAAGAGACCCAGTACTTC CASSLGGQVQETQYF
TRBJ2-5 few NA TRBV12-3/TRBV12-4 TGTGCCAGCAGTTTACTGGGATCTCAAGAGACCCAGTACTTC CASSLLGSQETQYF
TRBJ2-1 few NA TRBV7-8 TGTGCCAGCAGCTTAGCGGGAAGGGATAGTGAGCAGTTCTTC CASSLAGRDSEQFF
TRBJ2-5 NA NA TRBV10-2 TGCGCCAGCAGTGAGTCGAGTCAACAGACCCAGTACTTC CASSESSQQTQYF
TRBJ2-4 NA TRBD2 TRBV7-2 TGTGCCAGCAGCTTAGATAGTAGGCTAGCGGGAAACATTCAGTACTTC CASSLDSRLAGNIQYF
TRBJ2-6 NA TRBD2 TRBV7-6 TGTGCCAGCAGCCAAGCGTCTAGCGGAGGGGTGTACTTC CASSQASSGGVYF